The TCR beta chain under discussion was sequenced for a study of blood T cell repertoires in COVID-19. Whole-study context: Some COVID-19 samples were acute and others convalescent; all came from the United States, Italy and Spain.

Recruits, aged about 18 to 95 years, lived in some 25 US areas. Germline V gene data show CDR1 as ENHRY and CDR2 as SYGVKD. This CDR3 spans 16 amino acids. Trimming took 0 bases from V and 5 from J, leaving 14 bases between them. Sequencing was performed with immunoSEQ multiplex PCR; in TCRdb, only in-frame clones are kept and a portion is missing. The table shows roughly 200,000 clones, with roughly nine tenths occurring only once. This clone was seen just once. V usage is TRBV10-3 and J usage is TRBJ1-5; D is perhaps TRBD1 (6 bases). This clonotype was sampled from a woman in her 30s who had recovered from COVID-19. Material: PBMCs or T cells enriched from blood (not recorded which). CDR3 amino acids: CAISESPLQGHQPQHF. The CDR3 DNA follows: TGTGCCATCAGTGAGTCACCCTTACAGGGCCATCAGCCCCAGCATTTT.